The clone carrying this T cell receptor beta chain was found a few times. Its antigen is unidentified. This specimen belongs to a study of blood T cells in healthy people across ages. For the study at large: Researchers report that template switching captured about one barcoded beta molecule per two T cells. Whole-study results and caveats: PBMCs went unsorted, and a conclusive naive versus antigen-experienced comparison was therefore prevented. Naive T cell percentage showed a strong correlation with the diversity of TCR beta.

A second PCR, run for roughly 7 to 12 cycles, used a sample-barcoded 5' primer plus a J-beta primer mix. TCRdb reprocessed the 5' RACE reads via MiXCR and lists one record per CDR3 protein. The table shows around 780,000 distinct CDR3 sequences, with around 25% occurring only once. Trimming cost V 5 bases and J 14 bases; bases outside gene matches: 11. Germline CDR1 MDHEN, CDR2 SYDVKM. There are 13 residues in the CDR3. These data also formed part of another study, on T cells of mothers and their children.

The chain is built from TRBV28 and TRBJ1-4; 7 bases match TRBD1. The clonotype was recovered from a boy aged 5-17 years in good health. Sequencing input: blood. The CDR3 DNA follows: TGTGCCAGCAGTCGAGTGACAGGGCGGGCTCTGTTTTTT. Translating it yields CASSRVTGRALFF.